The sequence of this TCR beta chain was determined in a study of blood T cell repertoires in COVID-19. About the research overall: Samples taken during acute and convalescent COVID-19 were collected in the United States, Italy and Spain.

Germline lookup yields CDR1 SGHTA and CDR2 FQGNSA. The CDR3 has 19 amino acids. V was clipped by 5 bases and J by 1 base; unmatched bases: 14. Seattle's enrolled individuals joined amid active infection and were then monitored longitudinally. Authors' methods: Estimated nucleated cell counts came from reference gene primer amplification. The assay was immunoSEQ multiplex PCR, and TCRdb's table has in-frame clones only and misses some. V, J and clone size are taken as reported in that table, and D and trimming were inferred from the DNA itself. This sample carries around 100,000 clones, 75% to 90% of them seen once, and the ten largest clones take more than 4.5%.

The sample was peripheral blood. This chain links TRBV7-2 with TRBJ2-6; 7 bases agree with TRBD1. The receptor comes from a man in his sixties with COVID-19, enrolled during active disease. The CDR3: CASSPRPDRVQSGANVLTF. The DNA for the CDR3 is TGTGCCAGCAGCCCACGACCAGACAGGGTTCAATCTGGGGCCAACGTCCTGACTTTC.